Listed below are T cell receptor beta chains from one sample, sequenced in a study of blood T cell repertoires in COVID-19. Libraries were prepared by immunoSEQ multiplex PCR; TCRdb keeps only in-frame clonotypes and omits some of them. Altogether about 150,000 clones are present, about 77% being singletons, with the ten largest covering 3.5% to 4.5%. Sequenced input: peripheral blood. These receptors were obtained from a man aged 60 to 69 with acute or convalescent COVID-19. Both conserved end residues are part of each CDR3. Each record gives: V gene, D gene, clone size, J gene, CDR3 DNA, CDR3 protein. A D gene is named only where the DNA matches it firmly. Part of the rows lack a size; the others show once, few, many or a class for expanded clones.

>TRBV7-2|.|.|TRBJ1-2
TGTGCCAGCAGCGTACAGGCAGGGCTGGAAAGGGGCTACACCTTC
CASSVQAGLERGYTF
>TRBV6-1|TRBD1|few|TRBJ2-7
TGTGCCAGCAGTGATACAGGGGGAGTTTACGAGCAGTACTTC
CASSDTGGVYEQYF
>TRBV19|.|.|TRBJ2-2
TGTGCCAGTAGTAGACAATATGACGGGGAGCTGTTTTTT
CASSRQYDGELFF
>TRBV14|TRBD1|few|TRBJ1-1
TGTGCCAGCAGCGGGACAGGGGGTACTGAAGCTTTCTTT
CASSGTGGTEAFF
>TRBV14|TRBD2|.|TRBJ2-3
TGTGCCAGCAGCCAATCCCCTCCCAGCGGGAGTACAGATACGCAGTATTTT
CASSQSPPSGSTDTQYF
>TRBV6-5|TRBD2|.|TRBJ2-7
TGTGCCAGCACGCTAGCGGGAGTAAACGAGCAGTACTTC
CASTLAGVNEQYF
>TRBV10-3|TRBD1|.|TRBJ1-3
TGTGCCATCAGTGGGTCCAAGACAGGGACTGGAAACACCATATATTTT
CAISGSKTGTGNTIYF
>TRBV20-1|.|.|TRBJ1-1
TGCAGTTTACAGGGAGTCACTGAAGCTTTCTTT
CSLQGVTEAFF
>TRBV27|.|.|TRBJ1-5
TGTGCCAGCCGGTTGAGCAATCAGCCCCAGCATTTT
CASRLSNQPQHF
>TRBV5-1|.|.|TRBJ1-1
TGCGCCAGCAGCGAGGGACAGAACACTGAAGCTTTCTTT
CASSEGQNTEAFF
>TRBV7-9|TRBD2|.|TRBJ2-2
TGTGCCAGCAGCCGACTAGCGGGGCACACCGGGGAGCTGTTTTTT
CASSRLAGHTGELFF
>TRBV6-6|.|.|TRBJ1-5
TGTGCCAGCAGTTTTAGGGAGCCCTCTCAGCCCCAGCATTTT
CASSFREPSQPQHF
>TRBV3-1/TRBV3-2|.|.|TRBJ2-5
TGTGCCAGCAGCCGAAAACAGGGCCAAGAGACCCAGTACTTC
CASSRKQGQETQYF
>TRBV10-2|.|once|TRBJ1-5
TGCGCCAGCAAAGAGGGCAGCGACAATCAGCCCCAGCATTTT
CASKEGSDNQPQHF
>TRBV5-8|.|.|TRBJ1-4
TGTGCCAGCAGCCCCCGGGACATCCTCTTCACCGCAACTAATGAAAAACTGTTTTTT
CASSPRDILFTATNEKLFF
>TRBV29-1|TRBD1|.|TRBJ2-3
TGCAGCGTTGAAGGGCGGGACGGGACAGGGGGCATGAATACGCAGTATTTT
CSVEGRDGTGGMNTQYF
>TRBV5-1|TRBD1|once|TRBJ1-3
TGCGCCAGCAGCGCCGGGACAGCTAGGGCTGGAAACACCATATATTTT
CASSAGTARAGNTIYF
>TRBV30|TRBD2|few|TRBJ2-1
TGTGCCTGGAGAGACGGGGGGAGCAATGAGCAGTTCTTC
CAWRDGGSNEQFF
>TRBV7-6|TRBD2|.|TRBJ2-7
TGTGCCAGCAGCTTCGGGACTAGCTCTTTCTACGAGCAGTACTTC
CASSFGTSSFYEQYF
>TRBV6-1|TRBD1|.|TRBJ2-5
TGTGCCAGCAGTGAAAGTCCAGGGGGCATGGAGACCCAGTACTTC
CASSESPGGMETQYF
>TRBV7-9|.|.|TRBJ2-5
TGTGCCAGCAGCACCCCCTGGGAGAGAGAGACCCAGTACTTC
CASSTPWERETQYF
>TRBV7-2|TRBD1|.|TRBJ2-5
TGTGCCAGCAGTCCACAGGGGGCGCGAGAGACCCAGTACTTC
CASSPQGARETQYF